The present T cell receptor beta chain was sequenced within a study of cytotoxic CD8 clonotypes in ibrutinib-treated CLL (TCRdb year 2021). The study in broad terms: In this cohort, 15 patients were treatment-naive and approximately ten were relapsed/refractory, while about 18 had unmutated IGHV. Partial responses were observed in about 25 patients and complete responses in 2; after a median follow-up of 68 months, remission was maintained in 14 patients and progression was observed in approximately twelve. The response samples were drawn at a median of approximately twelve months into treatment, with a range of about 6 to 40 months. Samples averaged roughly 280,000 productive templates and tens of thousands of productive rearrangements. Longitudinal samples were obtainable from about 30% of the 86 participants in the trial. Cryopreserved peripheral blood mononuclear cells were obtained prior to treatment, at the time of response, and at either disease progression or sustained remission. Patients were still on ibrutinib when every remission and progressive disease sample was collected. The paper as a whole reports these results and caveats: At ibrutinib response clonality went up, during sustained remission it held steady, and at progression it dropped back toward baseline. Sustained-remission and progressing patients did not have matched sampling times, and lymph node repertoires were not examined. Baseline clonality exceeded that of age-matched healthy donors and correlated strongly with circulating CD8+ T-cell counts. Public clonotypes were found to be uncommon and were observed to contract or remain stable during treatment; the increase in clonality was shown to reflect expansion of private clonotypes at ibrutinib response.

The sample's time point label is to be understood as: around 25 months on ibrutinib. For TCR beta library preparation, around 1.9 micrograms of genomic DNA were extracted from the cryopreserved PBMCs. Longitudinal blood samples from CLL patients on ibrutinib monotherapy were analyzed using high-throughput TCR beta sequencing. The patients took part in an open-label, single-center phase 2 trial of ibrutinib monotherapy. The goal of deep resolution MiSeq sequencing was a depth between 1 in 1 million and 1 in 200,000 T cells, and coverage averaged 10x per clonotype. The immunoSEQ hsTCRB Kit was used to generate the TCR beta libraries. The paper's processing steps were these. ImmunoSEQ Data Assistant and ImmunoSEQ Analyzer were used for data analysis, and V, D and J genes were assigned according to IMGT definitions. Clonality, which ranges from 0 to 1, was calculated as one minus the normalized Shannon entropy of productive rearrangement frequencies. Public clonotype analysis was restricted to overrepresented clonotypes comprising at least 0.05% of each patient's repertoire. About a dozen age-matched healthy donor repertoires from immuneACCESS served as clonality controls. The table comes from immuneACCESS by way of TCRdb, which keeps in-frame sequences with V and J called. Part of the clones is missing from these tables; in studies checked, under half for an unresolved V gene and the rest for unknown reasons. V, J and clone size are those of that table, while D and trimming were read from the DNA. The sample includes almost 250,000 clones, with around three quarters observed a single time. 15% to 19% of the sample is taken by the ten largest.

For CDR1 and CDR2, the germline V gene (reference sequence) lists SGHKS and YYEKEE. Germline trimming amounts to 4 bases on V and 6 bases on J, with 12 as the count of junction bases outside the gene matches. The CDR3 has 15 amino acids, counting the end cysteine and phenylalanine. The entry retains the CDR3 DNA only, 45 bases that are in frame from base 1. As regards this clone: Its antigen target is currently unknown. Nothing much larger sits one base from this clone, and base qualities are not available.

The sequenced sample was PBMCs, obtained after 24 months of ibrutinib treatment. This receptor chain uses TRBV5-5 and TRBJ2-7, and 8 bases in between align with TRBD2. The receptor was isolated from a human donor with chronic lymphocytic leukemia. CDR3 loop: CASSQGLAFSGEQYF. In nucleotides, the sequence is TGTGCCAGCAGCCAAGGACTAGCCTTTTCAGGCGAGCAGTACTTC.